This TCR beta chain emerged from a study of cytomegalovirus exposure and HLA in healthy donors. Study details: Genetic ancestry analysis placed over 65% of the roughly 400 donors that were genotyped in the Caucasian-associated cluster.

Comment on this clone: Its antigen is unknown.

Findings and caveats of the study: The classifier, whose performance was assessed in both the original and validation cohorts, reportedly diagnosed cytomegalovirus status with high specificity and sensitivity.

13 Jbeta primers and 60 Vbeta primers were used for the PCR. The assay was immunoSEQ multiplex PCR, and TCRdb's table has in-frame clones only and misses some. This sample yields roughly 190,000 clones, of which approximately 80% are seen a single time; over 2% belongs to the top ten. V shed 0 bases and J shed 3 bases, with 10 bases lying between them. CDR3 length: 16 amino acids. Germline V lookup: CDR1 SGHDT, CDR2 YYEEEE. Sequenced: PBMCs. The sequence came from a woman between 50 and 59 years old in good health and CMV-seropositive. The rearrangement links TRBV5-6 to TRBJ1-6; TRBD1 might be the D (5 bases). The CDR3 spells CASSLGQGNYNSPLHF. As DNA, the CDR3 is TGTGCCAGCAGCTTGGGGCAGGGAAACTATAATTCACCCCTCCACTTT.